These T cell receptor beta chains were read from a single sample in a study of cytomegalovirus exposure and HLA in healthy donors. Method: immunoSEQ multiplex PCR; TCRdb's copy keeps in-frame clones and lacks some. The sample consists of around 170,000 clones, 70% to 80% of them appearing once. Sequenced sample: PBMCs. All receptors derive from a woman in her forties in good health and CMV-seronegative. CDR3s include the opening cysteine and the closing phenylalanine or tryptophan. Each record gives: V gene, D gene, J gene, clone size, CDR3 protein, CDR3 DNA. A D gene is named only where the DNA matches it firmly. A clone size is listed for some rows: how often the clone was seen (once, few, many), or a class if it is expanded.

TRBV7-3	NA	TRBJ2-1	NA	CASSPIGGAAHNEQFF	TGTGCCAGCAGCCCCATTGGCGGGGCAGCCCACAATGAGCAGTTCTTC
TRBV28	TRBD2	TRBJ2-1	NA	CASSLLQREDPYNEQFF	TGTGCCAGCAGTTTACTACAGCGGGAGGACCCATACAATGAGCAGTTCTTC
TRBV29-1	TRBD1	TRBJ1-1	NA	CSGTGVFTEAFF	TGCAGCGGCACAGGGGTTTTCACTGAAGCTTTCTTT
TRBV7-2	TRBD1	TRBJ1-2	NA	CASSHRGPNYGYTF	TGTGCCAGCAGCCACAGGGGACCTAACTATGGCTACACCTTC
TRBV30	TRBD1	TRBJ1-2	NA	CAWHRDRPYGYTF	TGTGCCTGGCACCGGGACAGGCCCTATGGCTACACCTTC
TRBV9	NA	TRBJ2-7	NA	CASSVAAGGQQYF	TGTGCCAGCAGCGTAGCAGCAGGGGGGCAGCAGTACTTC
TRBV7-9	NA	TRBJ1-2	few	CASSSDYGYTF	TGTGCCAGCAGCTCTGACTATGGCTACACCTTC
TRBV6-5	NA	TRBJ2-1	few	CASRSPGNEQFF	TGTGCCAGCAGATCTCCAGGGAATGAGCAGTTCTTC
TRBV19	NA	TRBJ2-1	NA	CASSPNRVGNEQFF	TGTGCCAGTAGTCCAAACAGGGTAGGCAATGAGCAGTTCTTC
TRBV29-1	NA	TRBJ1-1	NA	CSVAGGEAFF	TGCAGCGTTGCCGGGGGAGAAGCTTTCTTT
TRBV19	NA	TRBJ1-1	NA	CASSIQGSGNTEAFF	TGTGCCAGTAGTATCCAGGGGAGTGGGAACACTGAAGCTTTCTTT
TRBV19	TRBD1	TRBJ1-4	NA	CASSIIGTGGSNEKLFF	TGTGCCAGTAGTATCATTGGGACAGGGGGCTCTAATGAAAAACTGTTTTTT
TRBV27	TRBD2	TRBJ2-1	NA	CASSPLGLAGEGEQFF	TGTGCCAGCAGCCCCTTGGGACTAGCGGGAGAGGGTGAGCAGTTCTTC
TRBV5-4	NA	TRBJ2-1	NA	CASSPGPNPGNEQFF	TGTGCCAGCAGCCCCGGCCCCAACCCGGGCAATGAGCAGTTCTTC
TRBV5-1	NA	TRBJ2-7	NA	CASSALGTTYEQYF	TGCGCCAGCAGCGCCCTAGGGACAACCTACGAGCAGTACTTC
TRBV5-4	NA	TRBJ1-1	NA	CASSLGGGVTEAFF	TGTGCCAGCAGCTTGGGCGGCGGCGTCACTGAAGCTTTCTTT
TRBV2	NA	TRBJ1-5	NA	CASTGWGGVQPQHF	TGTGCCAGCACCGGATGGGGAGGCGTACAGCCCCAGCATTTT
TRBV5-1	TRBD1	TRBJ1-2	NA	CASSWTGPDGYTF	TGCGCCAGCAGCTGGACAGGACCCGACGGCTACACCTTC
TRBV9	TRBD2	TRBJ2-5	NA	CASSLSIPGGDQETQYF	TGTGCCAGCAGCCTTTCAATCCCCGGGGGGGATCAAGAGACCCAGTACTTC
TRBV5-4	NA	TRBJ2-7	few	CASSLDRSYEQYF	TGTGCCAGCAGCTTGGACAGATCCTACGAGCAGTACTTC
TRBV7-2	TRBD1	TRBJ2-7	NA	CASTLPGTGFPYEQYF	TGTGCCAGCACCCTACCGGGGACAGGGTTTCCCTACGAGCAGTACTTC
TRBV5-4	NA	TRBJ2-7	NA	CASSLKREQYF	TGTGCCAGCAGCTTGAAGCGCGAGCAGTACTTC
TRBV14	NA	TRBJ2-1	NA	CASSFRQEAYNEQFF	TGTGCCAGCAGCTTTCGACAGGAGGCCTACAATGAGCAGTTCTTC
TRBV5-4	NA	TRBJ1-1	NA	CASSTGNSRNTEAFF	TGTGCCAGCAGCACAGGGAACTCTAGGAACACTGAAGCTTTCTTT
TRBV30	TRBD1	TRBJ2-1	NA	CAWSAERSPGQGYYNEQFF	TGTGCCTGGAGCGCAGAGCGAAGTCCGGGACAGGGTTACTACAATGAGCAGTTCTTC
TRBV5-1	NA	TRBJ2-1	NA	CASSPGLLQSPYNEQFF	TGCGCCAGCAGCCCCGGACTCCTGCAGTCGCCCTACAATGAGCAGTTCTTC
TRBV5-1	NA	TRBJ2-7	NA	CASSLAVNSEQYF	TGCGCCAGCAGCTTGGCCGTTAACTCCGAGCAGTACTTC
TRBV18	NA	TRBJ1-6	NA	CASSLPGGDNSPLHF	TGTGCCAGCTCACTTCCCGGGGGGGATAATTCACCCCTCCACTTT
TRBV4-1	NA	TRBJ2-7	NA	CASSTAGTYEQYF	TGCGCCAGCAGCACCGCAGGGACCTACGAGCAGTACTTC
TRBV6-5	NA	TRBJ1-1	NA	CATSETLNTEAFF	TGTGCCACCTCCGAGACACTGAACACTGAAGCTTTCTTT
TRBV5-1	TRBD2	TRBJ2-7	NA	CASSLLRELSYEQYF	TGCGCCAGCAGCTTGTTGCGGGAGTTATCCTACGAGCAGTACTTC
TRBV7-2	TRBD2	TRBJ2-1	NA	CASSLSSGGFNEQFF	TGTGCCAGCAGCTTATCTAGCGGGGGGTTCAATGAGCAGTTCTTC
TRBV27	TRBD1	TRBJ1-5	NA	CASSTRDRRDQPQHF	TGTGCCAGCAGTACCCGGGACAGGAGGGATCAGCCCCAGCATTTT
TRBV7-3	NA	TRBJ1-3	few	CASSLGARHPGNTIYF	TGTGCCAGTTCGCTGGGGGCGCGGCATCCTGGAAACACCATATATTTT
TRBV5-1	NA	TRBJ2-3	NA	CASSSELARTDTQYF	TGCGCCAGCAGCTCGGAGTTGGCCCGCACAGATACGCAGTATTTT
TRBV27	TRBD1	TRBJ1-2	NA	CASQDRFCGYTF	TGTGCCAGCCAGGACAGGTTCTGTGGCTACACCTTC
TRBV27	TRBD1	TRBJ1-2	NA	CASRSPTGGAGNYGYTF	TGTGCCAGCAGGAGCCCGACAGGGGGCGCCGGAAACTATGGCTACACCTTC
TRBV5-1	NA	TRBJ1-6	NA	CASSLDGSSYNSPLHF	TGCGCCAGCAGCTTGGACGGGAGCTCCTATAATTCACCCCTCCACTTT
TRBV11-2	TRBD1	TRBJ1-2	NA	CASTSLRGGTNYGYTF	TGTGCCAGCACCTCGCTTAGAGGGGGCACGAACTATGGCTACACCTTC
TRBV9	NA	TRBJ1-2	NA	CASSVGGARDGYTF	TGTGCCAGCAGCGTGGGGGGGGCGAGGGATGGCTACACCTTC
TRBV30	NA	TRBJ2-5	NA	CAWSPGLFMRETQYF	TGTGCCTGGAGTCCGGGTCTATTCATGCGGGAGACCCAGTACTTC
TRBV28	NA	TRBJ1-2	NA	CASRSGGYTF	TGTGCCAGCAGATCCGGGGGCTACACCTTC
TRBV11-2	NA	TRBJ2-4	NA	CASSQGGIQYF	TGTGCCAGCAGCCAAGGGGGCATTCAGTACTTC
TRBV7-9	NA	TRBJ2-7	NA	CASSPGRDRGEQYF	TGTGCCAGCAGCCCCGGCCGGGACCGGGGGGAGCAGTACTTC
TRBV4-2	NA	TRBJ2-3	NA	CASSQEWRGPSTDTQYF	TGTGCCAGCAGCCAAGAATGGCGGGGGCCAAGCACAGATACGCAGTATTTT
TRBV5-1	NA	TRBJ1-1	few	CASAPGEARNTEAFF	TGCGCCAGCGCCCCTGGGGAGGCCAGAAACACTGAAGCTTTCTTT
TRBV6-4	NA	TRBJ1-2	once	CASSAREGTGYTF	TGTGCCAGCAGTGCCCGGGAAGGTACGGGCTACACCTTC
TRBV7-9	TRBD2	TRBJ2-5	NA	CASSYPTSGTETQYF	TGTGCCAGCAGCTACCCGACTAGCGGGACGGAGACCCAGTACTTC
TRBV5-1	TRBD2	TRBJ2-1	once	CASSLLNGGWEQFF	TGCGCCAGCAGCTTGCTTAACGGGGGGTGGGAGCAGTTCTTC